One and the same sample provided the 5 T cell receptor beta chains below, sequenced in a study of shared clonotypes between healthy human individuals. Generated by immunoSEQ multiplex PCR, the TCRdb table keeps only in-frame clones and is missing some. The repertoire holds over 1.4 million clones, 96% seen once, with roughly 1.2% in the top ten. The sample was naive CD4+ T cells sorted from blood. Specified subset: CD45RA+ positively selected. Receptors were obtained from a man under 40 in good health.

As regards this clone: The same CDR3 is also encoded by other DNA sequences in this sample. The chain links TRBV10-1 to TRBJ2-5; D gene unclear. Germline assignment: CDR1 WNHNN and CDR2 SYGVQD (reference sequence). CDR3 length: 12 amino acids. Trimming left V 4 bases short and J 5 bases short, with 8 bases between. This chain's CDR3 is CASSGPGETQYF. In nucleotides, the CDR3 is TGCGCCAGCAGTGGACCTGGGGAGACCCAGTACTTC.

The chain couples TRBV4-1 to TRBJ2-2; D may be TRBD2 (6 bases). CDR1 MGHRA and CDR2 YSYEKL come from the germline V gene. Trimming stripped 7 bases from V and 3 bases from J, with 12 bases between. The CDR3 extends over 14 amino acids. The CDR3 is CASKRRRDTGELFF. The CDR3 DNA reads as TGCGCCAGCAAACGGCGGAGGGACACCGGGGAGCTGTTTTTT.

Of note for this clone: The sample carries other DNA sequences with the same CDR3. The V call is TRBV2, the J call TRBJ2-7; no firm D call. Germline loops: CDR1 SNHLY, CDR2 FYNNEI. The length of the CDR3 is 10 residues. Trimming pared 5 bases from V and 4 bases from J, leaving 3 bases between. The CDR3 DNA reads TGTGCCAGCAGTATATACGAGCAGTACTTC. This translates into CASSIYEQYF.

This chain links TRBV18 with TRBJ2-3; D is unclear. The ends were cut back, 1 base at V and 6 bases at J, with 8 bases in the middle. Germline loops: CDR1 KGHSH, CDR2 LQKENI. This CDR3 is 13 amino acids long. CDR3 in amino acids: CASSPRGEDTQYF. The DNA for the CDR3 is TGTGCCAGCTCACCACGAGGAGAGGATACGCAGTATTTT. Based on the CDR3 plus reference TRBV18 and TRBJ2-3, the full variable domain is NAGVMQNPRHLVRRRGQEARLRCSPMKGHSHVYWYRQLPEEGLKFMVYLQKENIIDESGMPKERFSAEFPKEGPSILRIQQVVRGDSAAYFCASSPRGEDTQYFGPGTRLTVL.

The genes are TRBV7-9 and TRBJ2-1; D ambiguous. CDR1 SEHNR and CDR2 FQNEAQ come from the germline V gene (reference sequence). This CDR3 region has 16 residues. V lost 4 bases and J 6 bases, leaving 19 bases between the germline ends. As DNA, the CDR3 is TGTGCCAGCAGCTCGTGGGCGGCTAGAGAGCGCAATGAGCAGTTCTTC. It encodes CASSSWAARERNEQFF.